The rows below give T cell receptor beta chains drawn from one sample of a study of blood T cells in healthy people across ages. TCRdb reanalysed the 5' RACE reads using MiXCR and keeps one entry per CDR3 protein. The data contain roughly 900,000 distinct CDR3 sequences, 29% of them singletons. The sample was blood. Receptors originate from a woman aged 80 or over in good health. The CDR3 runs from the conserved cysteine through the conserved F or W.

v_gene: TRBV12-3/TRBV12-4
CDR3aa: CASSMGQGRTDTQYF

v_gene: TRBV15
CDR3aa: CATSRRAAPYNEQFF

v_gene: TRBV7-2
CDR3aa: CASSLVLGETQYF

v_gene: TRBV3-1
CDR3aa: CASSQGLAGNTQYF

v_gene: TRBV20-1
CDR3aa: CSAPDNTEAFF

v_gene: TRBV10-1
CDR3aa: CASSEQRGVTDTQYF

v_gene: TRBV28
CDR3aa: CASRNRGDNQPQHF

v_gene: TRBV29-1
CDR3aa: CSVGGMGNQPQHF

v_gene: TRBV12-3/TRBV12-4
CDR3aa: CASSSGRPNEKLFF

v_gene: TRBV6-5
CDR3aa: CASSLYIGGAEAFF

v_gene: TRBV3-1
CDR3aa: CASSHLGVDTQYF

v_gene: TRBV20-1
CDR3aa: CSAGPGQYNSPLHF

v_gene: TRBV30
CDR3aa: CAWSGTGGNQPQHF

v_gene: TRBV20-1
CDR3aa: CSASEDMNTEAFF

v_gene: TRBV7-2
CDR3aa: CASSLGGVGLLPGETQYF

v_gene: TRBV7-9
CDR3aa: CASSTTPQAYEQYF

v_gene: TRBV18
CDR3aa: CASSRKAAGDDNEQFF

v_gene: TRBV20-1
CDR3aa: CSASSVDFANIQYF

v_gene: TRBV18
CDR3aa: CASSKTRQGPQHF

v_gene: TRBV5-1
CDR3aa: CASTASEGLNTEAFF

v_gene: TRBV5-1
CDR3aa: CASSLDRSYIDEQFF

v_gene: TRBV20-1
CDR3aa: CSANRGGPVEPQHF

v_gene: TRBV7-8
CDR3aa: CASSLVRVGVWEQFF

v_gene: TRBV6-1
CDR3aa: CASSLRVVTSYNEQYF

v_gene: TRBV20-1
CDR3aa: CSAGRRTYNEQFF

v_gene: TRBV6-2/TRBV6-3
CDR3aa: CASSPYSRPTGNEQFF

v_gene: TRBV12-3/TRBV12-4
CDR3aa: CASSITIATNEKLFF

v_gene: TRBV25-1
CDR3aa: CASPDRRNSPLHF

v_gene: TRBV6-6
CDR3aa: CASLGAATYNEQFF

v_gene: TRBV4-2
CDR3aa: CASSPSGLDYGYTF

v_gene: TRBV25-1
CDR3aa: CASSARQGWHGGYTF

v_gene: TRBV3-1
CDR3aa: CASSQAGVGSNQPQHF

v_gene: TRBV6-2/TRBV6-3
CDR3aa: CASSFRLAGETQYF

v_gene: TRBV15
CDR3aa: CATSRTGEPNYGYTF

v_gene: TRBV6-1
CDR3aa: CASLIGHLNTEAFF

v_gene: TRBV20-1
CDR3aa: CSARGSGSVKETQYF

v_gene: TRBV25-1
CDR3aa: CASWDYTGELFF

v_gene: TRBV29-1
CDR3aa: CAEHQETQYF

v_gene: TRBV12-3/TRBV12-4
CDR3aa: CASRAGQGSQPQHF

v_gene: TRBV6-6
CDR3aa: CASSDPFSTDTQYF

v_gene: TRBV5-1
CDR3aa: CASEGIGETQYF

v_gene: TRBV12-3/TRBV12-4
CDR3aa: CASSPTSGGAGSGQFF

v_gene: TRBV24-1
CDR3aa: CATGFRTAGANALTF

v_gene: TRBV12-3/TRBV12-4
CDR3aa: CASSFGSVSTDAEYF